This is a list of T cell receptor beta chains from one sample in a study of cytomegalovirus exposure and HLA in healthy donors. Sequencing used immunoSEQ multiplex PCR; TCRdb keeps in-frame clones, though not all of them. The sample lists roughly 190,000 clones, approximately 75% seen once, with 4% to 5% in the top ten. The specimen was PBMCs. These receptors all stem from a man aged 25-45 years in good health and CMV-seropositive. Both conserved end residues are trimmed from each CDR3.

CDR3 protein: ASRQGLDHYNEQF
J gene: TRBJ2-1
V gene: TRBV14
CDR3 length: 13

CDR3 protein: ASSRKGGGSYNEQF
J gene: TRBJ2-1
V gene: TRBV4-3
CDR3 length: 14

CDR3 protein: ASSRTSRDGQF
J gene: TRBJ2-1
V gene: TRBV6-6
CDR3 length: 11

CDR3 protein: ASSQDPSTDTQY
J gene: TRBJ2-3
V gene: TRBV14
CDR3 length: 12

CDR3 protein: ASSLFAGNYGYT
J gene: TRBJ1-2
V gene: TRBV27
CDR3 length: 12

CDR3 protein: ASSARDTMNTEAF
J gene: TRBJ1-1
V gene: TRBV9
CDR3 length: 13

CDR3 protein: ASRRSGSNGELF
J gene: TRBJ2-2
V gene: TRBV28
CDR3 length: 12

CDR3 protein: AISARGEQY
J gene: TRBJ2-7
V gene: TRBV10-3
CDR3 length: 9

CDR3 protein: ASSRQGGVKGYT
J gene: TRBJ1-2
V gene: TRBV18
CDR3 length: 12

CDR3 protein: ASRGGGEGEKLF
J gene: TRBJ1-4
V gene: TRBV10-3
CDR3 length: 12

CDR3 protein: ASSPGQGGAGRRTEAF
J gene: TRBJ1-1
V gene: TRBV18
CDR3 length: 16

CDR3 protein: ASSLSDSGNYGYT
J gene: TRBJ1-2
V gene: TRBV27
CDR3 length: 13

CDR3 protein: ASSYGGPGGYEQY
J gene: NA
V gene: TRBV5-4
CDR3 length: 13

CDR3 protein: ASSIGQNNEKLF
J gene: TRBJ1-4
V gene: TRBV19
CDR3 length: 12

CDR3 protein: AISEPPRSEQF
J gene: TRBJ2-1
V gene: TRBV10-3
CDR3 length: 11

CDR3 protein: ASSYGQEQANYGYT
J gene: TRBJ1-2
V gene: TRBV6-5
CDR3 length: 14

CDR3 protein: ASSLVALTPTYGYT
J gene: TRBJ1-2
V gene: TRBV7-9
CDR3 length: 14

CDR3 protein: ASSIGTGGGNQPQH
J gene: TRBJ1-5
V gene: TRBV19
CDR3 length: 14

CDR3 protein: ASSLQGTSGGETQY
J gene: TRBJ2-5
V gene: TRBV6-6
CDR3 length: 14

CDR3 protein: ASSLPAGPNEQY
J gene: TRBJ2-7
V gene: TRBV7-9
CDR3 length: 12

CDR3 protein: ASSRDRLGTQY
J gene: TRBJ2-3
V gene: TRBV11-3
CDR3 length: 11

CDR3 protein: ASSDKGQGAPYGYT
J gene: TRBJ1-2
V gene: TRBV6-1
CDR3 length: 14

CDR3 protein: ASSPTSAGDRGYEQY
J gene: TRBJ2-7
V gene: TRBV5-1
CDR3 length: 15

CDR3 protein: ASSEILWSSYEQY
J gene: TRBJ2-7
V gene: TRBV6-1
CDR3 length: 13

CDR3 protein: ASSFYGTGSSPLH
J gene: TRBJ1-6
V gene: TRBV28
CDR3 length: 13

CDR3 protein: ASRRRTGINTGELF
J gene: TRBJ2-2
V gene: TRBV4-1
CDR3 length: 14

CDR3 protein: ASSLGGGIGNTIY
J gene: TRBJ1-3
V gene: TRBV7-8
CDR3 length: 13

CDR3 protein: ASSTGTRKWHEQF
J gene: TRBJ2-1
V gene: TRBV9
CDR3 length: 13

CDR3 protein: ASSEVGGTGELF
J gene: TRBJ2-2
V gene: TRBV6-4
CDR3 length: 12

CDR3 protein: ASSAGFATNEKLF
J gene: TRBJ1-4
V gene: TRBV7-3
CDR3 length: 13

CDR3 protein: AERERETQY
J gene: TRBJ2-5
V gene: TRBV2
CDR3 length: 9

CDR3 protein: ASSVSHRQETQY
J gene: TRBJ2-5
V gene: TRBV7-2
CDR3 length: 12

CDR3 protein: AISETGNYGYT
J gene: TRBJ1-2
V gene: TRBV10-3
CDR3 length: 11

CDR3 protein: ASSLFVVGTDYGYT
J gene: TRBJ1-2
V gene: TRBV5-6
CDR3 length: 14

CDR3 protein: ASSYSYRGSNEQF
J gene: TRBJ2-1
V gene: TRBV6-5
CDR3 length: 13

CDR3 protein: ATGSIQSNQPQH
J gene: TRBJ1-5
V gene: TRBV28
CDR3 length: 12

CDR3 protein: ASSPHRGEQF
J gene: TRBJ2-1
V gene: TRBV11-2
CDR3 length: 10

CDR3 protein: ASSLRLADYNEQF
J gene: TRBJ2-1
V gene: TRBV28
CDR3 length: 13

CDR3 protein: AIRRQGDYNEQF
J gene: TRBJ2-1
V gene: TRBV10-3
CDR3 length: 12

CDR3 protein: ASSQVEYREQF
J gene: TRBJ2-1
V gene: TRBV14
CDR3 length: 11

CDR3 protein: ASSPRQGERYEQY
J gene: TRBJ2-7
V gene: TRBV18
CDR3 length: 13

CDR3 protein: ASSRDFQAQPQH
J gene: TRBJ1-5
V gene: TRBV7-2
CDR3 length: 12

CDR3 protein: ASSPPQGRGYT
J gene: TRBJ1-2
V gene: TRBV4-2
CDR3 length: 11

CDR3 protein: SVEAAKGGAQANYGYT
J gene: TRBJ1-2
V gene: TRBV29-1
CDR3 length: 16

CDR3 protein: ASSYSSGANVLT
J gene: TRBJ2-6
V gene: TRBV6-5
CDR3 length: 12